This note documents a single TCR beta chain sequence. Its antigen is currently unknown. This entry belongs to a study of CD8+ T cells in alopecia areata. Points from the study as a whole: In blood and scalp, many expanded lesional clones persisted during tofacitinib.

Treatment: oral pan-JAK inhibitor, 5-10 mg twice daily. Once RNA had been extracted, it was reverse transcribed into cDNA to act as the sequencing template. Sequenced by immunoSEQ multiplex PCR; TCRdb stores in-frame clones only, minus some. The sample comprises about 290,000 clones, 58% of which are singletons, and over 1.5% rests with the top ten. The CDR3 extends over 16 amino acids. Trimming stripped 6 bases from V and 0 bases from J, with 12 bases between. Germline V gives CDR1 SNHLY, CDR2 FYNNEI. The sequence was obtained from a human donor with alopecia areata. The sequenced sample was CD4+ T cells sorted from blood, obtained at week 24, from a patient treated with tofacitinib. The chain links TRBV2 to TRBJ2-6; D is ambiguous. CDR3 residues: CASSTLRLSGANVLTF. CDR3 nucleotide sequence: TGTGCCAGCAGCACCCTTAGGCTCTCTGGGGCCAACGTCCTGACTTTC. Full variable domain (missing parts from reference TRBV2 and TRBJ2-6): EPEVTQTPSHQVTQMGQEVILRCVPISNHLYFYWYRQILGQKVEFLVSFYNNEISEKSEIFDDQFSVERPDGSNFTLKIRSTKLEDSAMYFCASSTLRLSGANVLTFGAGSRLTVL.